Listed below are T cell receptor beta chains from one sample, sequenced in a study of vaccination and CD4 T cells after COVID-19. Antigen specificity for these receptors is unknown. TCRdb re-analysed the PCR reads in MiXCR, keeping a single row per CDR3 protein. The sample gives 7,000 to 8,500 distinct CDR3 sequences, over 60% of which show up once; more than 30% is in the top ten. The sequenced material came from CD4+ T cells from blood, cultured in vitro. The source of these receptors is a human donor who had recovered from COVID-19. Both conserved end residues are part of each CDR3. A D gene is named only where the DNA matches it firmly. Expanded clones are given a class, and other clones once, few, many or no size at all.

v_gene	d_gene	j_gene	abundance	CDR3aa	CDR3nt
TRBV10-1	-	TRBJ2-5	few	CASSESVGGPQETQYF	TGCGCCAGCAGTGAGTCGGTCGGGGGACCACAAGAGACCCAGTACTTC
TRBV12-3/TRBV12-4	TRBD1	TRBJ1-5	-	CASSLGSGTGLNQPQHF	TGTGCCAGCAGTTTAGGATCCGGGACAGGGCTCAATCAGCCCCAGCATTTT
TRBV27	-	TRBJ2-7	-	CASSTGTAGYEQYF	TGTGCCAGCAGTACCGGGACGGCGGGGTACGAGCAGTACTTC
TRBV29-1	-	TRBJ1-2	-	CSVVWANYGYTF	TGCAGCGTTGTATGGGCTAACTATGGCTACACCTTC
TRBV12-3/TRBV12-4	TRBD2	TRBJ2-1	-	CASSLKGSGRATNEQFF	TGTGCCAGCAGTTTAAAGGGGAGCGGGAGGGCCACCAATGAGCAGTTCTTC
TRBV7-6	TRBD1	TRBJ1-6	few	CASSGRDRGGSPLHF	TGTGCCAGCAGCGGCCGGGACAGGGGAGGGTCACCCCTCCACTTT
TRBV6-1	-	TRBJ2-2	-	CASSLDRPPANTGELFF	TGTGCCAGCAGCCTCGACAGGCCCCCCGCGAACACCGGGGAGCTGTTTTTT
TRBV19	-	TRBJ2-1	-	CASSLGRSSYNEQFF	TGTGCCAGTAGTCTTGGCAGGAGCTCCTACAATGAGCAGTTCTTC
TRBV2	TRBD1	TRBJ1-6	few	CASSDGTGGGNSPLHF	TGTGCCAGCAGTGACGGGACAGGGGGCGGTAATTCACCCCTCCACTTT
TRBV28	-	TRBJ1-1	-	CASSVLTGATEAFF	TGTGCCAGCAGCGTATTGACAGGAGCCACTGAAGCTTTCTTT
TRBV11-2	TRBD1	TRBJ1-3	-	CASSAMTGRGTIYF	TGTGCCAGCAGCGCGATGACAGGGCGGGGCACCATATATTTT
TRBV6-2/TRBV6-3	-	TRBJ1-1	few	CASSRDFSMNTEAFF	TGTGCCAGCAGTCGGGACTTTTCAATGAACACTGAAGCTTTCTTT
TRBV14	-	TRBJ1-1	-	CASSQDIGTEAFF	TGTGCCAGCAGCCAAGACATCGGCACTGAAGCTTTCTTT
TRBV20-1	-	TRBJ2-5	-	CSARTAMPTYQETQYF	TGCAGTGCGAGGACAGCAATGCCAACTTACCAAGAGACCCAGTACTTC
TRBV7-9	-	TRBJ2-6	few	CASSSRTALAGANVLTF	TGTGCCAGCAGCTCTAGGACGGCACTAGCTGGGGCCAACGTCCTGACTTTC
TRBV4-1	-	TRBJ1-2	-	CASSYAGQDANYGYTF	TGCGCCAGCAGTTACGCCGGGCAGGACGCTAACTATGGCTACACCTTC
TRBV20-1	TRBD1	TRBJ2-7	-	CSAMGRGSEQYF	TGCAGTGCTATGGGCAGGGGGAGCGAGCAGTACTTC
TRBV6-1	-	TRBJ1-6	few	CASSQGGTYNSPLHF	TGTGCCAGCTCCCAAGGGGGGACCTATAATTCACCCCTCCACTTT
TRBV18	-	TRBJ1-1	-	CASSSVQGLNTEAFF	TGTGCCAGCTCAAGCGTACAGGGCTTGAACACTGAAGCTTTCTTT
TRBV20-1	-	TRBJ1-5	-	CSARSGSGVNQPQHF	TGCAGTGCTAGATCTGGGTCGGGGGTCAATCAGCCCCAGCATTTT
TRBV7-9	-	TRBJ1-2	-	CASRRESGYTF	TGCGCCAGCAGACGGGAGTCTGGCTACACCTTC
TRBV7-2	-	TRBJ1-5	few	CASSTYTSNQPQHF	TGTGCCAGCAGCACATACACTAGCAATCAGCCCCAGCATTTT